Below, one T cell receptor (beta chain) is given with its context. At one end, the junction sequence differs from germline, possibly due to a read error. The sample belongs to a study of cytomegalovirus exposure and HLA in healthy donors. The PCR had 60 Vbeta and 13 Jbeta primers. Sequencing used immunoSEQ multiplex PCR; TCRdb keeps in-frame clones, though not all of them. The sample contains around 92,000 clones, roughly 74% of which appear only once. The germline gives CDR1 SGHDT, CDR2 YYEEEE. The CDR3 extends over 14 amino acids. This rearrangement joins TRBV5-6 to TRBJ1-1; 10 bases are a match to TRBD1. The source is a female donor in good health and CMV-seropositive. The sample taken for sequencing was PBMCs. The CDR3 reads CASTLDRGSTEAFF. CDR3 coding DNA: TGTGCCAGCACCTTGGACAGGGGGAGCACTGAAGCTTTCTTT.